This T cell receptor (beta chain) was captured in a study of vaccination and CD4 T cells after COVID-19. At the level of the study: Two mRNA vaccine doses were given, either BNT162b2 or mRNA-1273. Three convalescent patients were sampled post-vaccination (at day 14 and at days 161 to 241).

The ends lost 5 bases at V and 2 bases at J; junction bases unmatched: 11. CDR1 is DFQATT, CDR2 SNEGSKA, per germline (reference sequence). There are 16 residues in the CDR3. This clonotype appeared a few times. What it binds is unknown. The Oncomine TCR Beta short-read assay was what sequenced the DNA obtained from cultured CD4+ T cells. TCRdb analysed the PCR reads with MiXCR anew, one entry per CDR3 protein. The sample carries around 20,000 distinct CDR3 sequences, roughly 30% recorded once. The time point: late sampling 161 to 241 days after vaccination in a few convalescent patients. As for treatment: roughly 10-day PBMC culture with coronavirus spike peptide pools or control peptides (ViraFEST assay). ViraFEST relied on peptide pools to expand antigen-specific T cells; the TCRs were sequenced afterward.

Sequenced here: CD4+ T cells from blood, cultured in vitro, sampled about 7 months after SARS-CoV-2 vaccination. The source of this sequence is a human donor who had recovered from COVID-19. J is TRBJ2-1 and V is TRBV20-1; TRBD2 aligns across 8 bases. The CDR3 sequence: CSAPEPLAGTYNEQFF. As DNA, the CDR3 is TGCAGTGCTCCGGAACCTTTAGCGGGGACCTACAATGAGCAGTTCTTC.